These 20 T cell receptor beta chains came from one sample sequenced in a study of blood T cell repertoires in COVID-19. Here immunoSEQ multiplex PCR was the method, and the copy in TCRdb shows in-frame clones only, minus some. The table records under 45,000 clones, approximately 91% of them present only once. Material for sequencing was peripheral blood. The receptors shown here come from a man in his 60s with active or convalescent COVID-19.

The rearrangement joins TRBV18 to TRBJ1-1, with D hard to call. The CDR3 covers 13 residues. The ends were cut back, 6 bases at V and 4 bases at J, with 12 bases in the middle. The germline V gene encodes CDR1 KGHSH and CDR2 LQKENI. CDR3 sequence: CASSSAGSTEAFF. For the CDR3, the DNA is TGTGCCAGCTCCAGCGCCGGGAGCACTGAAGCTTTCTTT.

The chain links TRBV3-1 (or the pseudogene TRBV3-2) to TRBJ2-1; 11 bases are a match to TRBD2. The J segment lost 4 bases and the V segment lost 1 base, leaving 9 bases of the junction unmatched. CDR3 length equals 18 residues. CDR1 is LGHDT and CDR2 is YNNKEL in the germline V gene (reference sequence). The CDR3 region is CASSQGIRTSGRYNEQFF. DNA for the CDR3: TGTGCCAGCAGCCAAGGCATACGGACTAGCGGGCGATACAATGAGCAGTTCTTC.

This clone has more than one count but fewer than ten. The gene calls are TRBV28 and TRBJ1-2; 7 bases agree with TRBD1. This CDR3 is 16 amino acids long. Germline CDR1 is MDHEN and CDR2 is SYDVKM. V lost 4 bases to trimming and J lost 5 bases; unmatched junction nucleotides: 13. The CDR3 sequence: CASSSTGNSVSYGYTF. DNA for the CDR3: TGTGCCAGCAGTTCGACAGGGAATTCGGTTAGTTATGGCTACACCTTC.

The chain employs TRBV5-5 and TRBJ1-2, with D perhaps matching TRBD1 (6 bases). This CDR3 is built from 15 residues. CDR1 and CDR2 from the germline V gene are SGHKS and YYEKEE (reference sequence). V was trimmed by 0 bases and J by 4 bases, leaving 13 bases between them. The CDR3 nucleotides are TGTGCCAGCAGCTTGGTGTCAGGGGAGGGCTATGGCTACACCTTC. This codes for CASSLVSGEGYGYTF.

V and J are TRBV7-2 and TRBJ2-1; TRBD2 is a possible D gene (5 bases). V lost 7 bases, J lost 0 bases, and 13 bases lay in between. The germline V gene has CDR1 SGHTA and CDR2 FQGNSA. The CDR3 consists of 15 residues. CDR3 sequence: CASTPPGSSYNEQFF. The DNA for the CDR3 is TGTGCCAGCACCCCCCCGGGGAGCTCCTACAATGAGCAGTTCTTC.

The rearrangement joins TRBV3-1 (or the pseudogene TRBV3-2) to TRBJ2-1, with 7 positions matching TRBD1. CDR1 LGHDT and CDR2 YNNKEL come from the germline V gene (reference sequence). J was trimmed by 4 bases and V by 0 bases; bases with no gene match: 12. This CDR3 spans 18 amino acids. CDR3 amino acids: CASSQDRGQAILYNEQFF. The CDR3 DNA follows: TGTGCCAGCAGCCAAGATAGAGGACAGGCCATCCTATACAATGAGCAGTTCTTC.

CDR3 DNA sequence: TGCGCCAGCAGCTTGGCGAGGACAGGCGGAAACACCATATATTTT. Amino acid sequence: CASSLARTGGNTIYF. The V gene is TRBV5-1, the J gene TRBJ1-3; 7 nucleotides line up with TRBD1. Germline V gene lookup returns CDR1 SGHRS and CDR2 YFSETQ. The length of the CDR3 is 15 residues. V gave up 0 bases and J gave up 4 bases; unmatched junction bases: 4.

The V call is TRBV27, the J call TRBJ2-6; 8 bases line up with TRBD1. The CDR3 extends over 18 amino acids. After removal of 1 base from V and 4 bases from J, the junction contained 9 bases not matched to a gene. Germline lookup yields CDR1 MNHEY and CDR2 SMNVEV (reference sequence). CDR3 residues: CASSLYQGASEGANVLTF. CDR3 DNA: TGTGCCAGCAGTTTATACCAGGGGGCGTCGGAAGGGGCCAACGTCCTGACTTTC.

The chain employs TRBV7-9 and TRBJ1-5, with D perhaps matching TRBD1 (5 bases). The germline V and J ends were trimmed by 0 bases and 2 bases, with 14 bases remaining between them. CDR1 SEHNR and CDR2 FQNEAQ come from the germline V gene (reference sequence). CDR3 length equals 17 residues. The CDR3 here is CASSLAQGVYGNQPQHF. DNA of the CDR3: TGTGCCAGCAGCTTAGCGCAGGGCGTCTATGGCAATCAGCCCCAGCATTTT. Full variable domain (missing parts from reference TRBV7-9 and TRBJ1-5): DTGVSQNPRHKITKRGQNVTFRCDPISEHNRLYWYRQTLGQGPEFLTYFQNEAQLEKSRLLSDRFSAERPKGSFSTLEIQRTEQGDSAMYLCASSLAQGVYGNQPQHFGDGTRLSIL.

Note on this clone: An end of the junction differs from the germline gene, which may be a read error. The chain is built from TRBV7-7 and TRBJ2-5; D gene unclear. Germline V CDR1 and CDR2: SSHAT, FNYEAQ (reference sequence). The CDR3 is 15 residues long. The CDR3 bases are TGTGCTAGCAGCTTAGTGCCAAGCCCGCAAGAGACCCAGTACTTC. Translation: CASSLVPSPQETQYF.

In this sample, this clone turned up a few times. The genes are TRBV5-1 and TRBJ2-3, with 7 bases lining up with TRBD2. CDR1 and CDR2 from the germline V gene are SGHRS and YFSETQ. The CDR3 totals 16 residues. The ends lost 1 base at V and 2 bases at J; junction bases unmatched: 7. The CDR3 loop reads CASSLRASGVTDTQYF. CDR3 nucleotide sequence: TGCGCCAGCAGCTTGAGGGCTAGCGGAGTCACAGATACGCAGTATTTT.

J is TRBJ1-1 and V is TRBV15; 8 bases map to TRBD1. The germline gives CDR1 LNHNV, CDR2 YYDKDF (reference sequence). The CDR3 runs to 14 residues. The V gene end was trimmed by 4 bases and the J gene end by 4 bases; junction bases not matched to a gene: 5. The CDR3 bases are TGTGCCACCAGCAAGGTAACAGGGGGCACTGAAGCTTTCTTT. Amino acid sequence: CATSKVTGGTEAFF.

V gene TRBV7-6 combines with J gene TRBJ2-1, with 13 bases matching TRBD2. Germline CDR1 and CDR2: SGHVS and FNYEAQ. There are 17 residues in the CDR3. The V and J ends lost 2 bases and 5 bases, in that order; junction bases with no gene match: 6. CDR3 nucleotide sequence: TGTGCCAGCAGCTTAAGGACTAGCGGGAGCTGGGACAATGAGCAGTTCTTC. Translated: CASSLRTSGSWDNEQFF.

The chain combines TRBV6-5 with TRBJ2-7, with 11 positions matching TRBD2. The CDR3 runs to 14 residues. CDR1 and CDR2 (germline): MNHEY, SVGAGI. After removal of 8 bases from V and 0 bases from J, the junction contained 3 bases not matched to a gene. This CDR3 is CASQGLAASYEQYF. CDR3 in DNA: TGTGCCAGCCAGGGACTAGCGGCCTCCTACGAGCAGTACTTC.

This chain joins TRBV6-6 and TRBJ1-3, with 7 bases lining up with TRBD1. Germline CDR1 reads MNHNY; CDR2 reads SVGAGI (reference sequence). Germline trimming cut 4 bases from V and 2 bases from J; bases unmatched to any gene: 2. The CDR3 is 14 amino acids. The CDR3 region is CASSLGTAGNTIYF. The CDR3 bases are TGTGCCAGCAGTTTAGGGACAGCTGGAAACACCATATATTTT.

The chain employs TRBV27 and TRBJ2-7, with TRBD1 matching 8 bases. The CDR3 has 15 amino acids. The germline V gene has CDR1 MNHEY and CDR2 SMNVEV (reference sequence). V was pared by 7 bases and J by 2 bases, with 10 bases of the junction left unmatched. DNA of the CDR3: TGTGCCAGCACCGCTCGACAGGGGCCCCCCTACGAGCAGTACTTC. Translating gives CASTARQGPPYEQYF.

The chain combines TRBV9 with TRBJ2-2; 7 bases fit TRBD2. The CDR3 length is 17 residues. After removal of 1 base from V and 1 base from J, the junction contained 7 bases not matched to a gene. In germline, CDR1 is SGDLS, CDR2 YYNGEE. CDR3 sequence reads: CASSVRGGSGNTGELFF. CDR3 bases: TGTGCCAGCAGCGTAAGGGGCGGGAGTGGGAACACCGGGGAGCTGTTTTTT.

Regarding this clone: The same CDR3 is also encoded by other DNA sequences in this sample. CDR3 amino acids: CASSRGGGSSYEQYF. In nucleotides, the CDR3 is TGTGCCAGCAGTCGAGGGGGGGGATCCTCCTACGAGCAGTACTTC. V and J are TRBV9 and TRBJ2-7; D is perhaps TRBD2 (7 bases). The CDR3 contains 15 residues. V gave up 5 bases and J gave up 0 bases, with 15 bases separating them. Germline V CDR1 and CDR2: SGDLS, YYNGEE.

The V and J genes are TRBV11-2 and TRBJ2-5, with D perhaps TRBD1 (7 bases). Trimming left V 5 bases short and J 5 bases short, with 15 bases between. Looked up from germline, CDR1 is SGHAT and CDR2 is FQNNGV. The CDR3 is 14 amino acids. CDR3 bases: TGTGCCAGCAGCCCCTCGACAGGGAGGGAGACCCAGTACTTC. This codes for CASSPSTGRETQYF.

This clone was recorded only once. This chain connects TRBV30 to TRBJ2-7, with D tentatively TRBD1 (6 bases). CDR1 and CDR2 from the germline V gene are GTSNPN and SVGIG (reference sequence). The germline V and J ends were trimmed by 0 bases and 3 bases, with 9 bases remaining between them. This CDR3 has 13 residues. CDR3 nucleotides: TGTGCCTGGAGTGTGGCAGGGGTCTACGAGCAGTACTTC. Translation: CAWSVAGVYEQYF.